A selection of T cell receptor beta chains follows, all from one sample in a study of T cells after yellow fever vaccination. TCRdb re-called the 5' RACE reads with MiXCR, one entry per CDR3 protein. The table has a few hundred thousand distinct CDR3 sequences, under 5% seen once. The specimen was PBMCs, collected 5 days after the yellow fever booster vaccination. Receptor source: a man younger than 35 who received the YFV17D yellow fever vaccine. The CDR3 runs from the conserved cysteine through the conserved F or W. A D gene is named only where the DNA matches it firmly. Not all rows give a size; the values are once, few, many and, for expanded clones, a class.

abundance	d_gene	v_gene	j_gene	CDR3aa	CDR3nt
few	TRBD1	TRBV12-3/TRBV12-4	TRBJ1-6	CASRPETGGNNSPLHF	TGTGCCAGCAGACCTGAAACAGGGGGGAATAATTCACCCCTCCACTTT
few	TRBD1	TRBV7-9	TRBJ1-1	CASSPYRGGRRVDTEAFF	TGTGCCAGCAGCCCGTATCGAGGGGGCAGAAGGGTGGACACTGAAGCTTTCTTT
NA	NA	TRBV7-8	TRBJ1-4	CASSMGSTNEKLFF	TGTGCCAGCAGCATGGGATCAACTAATGAAAAACTGTTTTTT
many	NA	TRBV7-9	TRBJ2-3	CASSVTSFQDTQYF	TGTGCCAGCAGCGTGACTAGTTTTCAAGATACGCAGTATTTT
NA	TRBD2	TRBV5-1	TRBJ2-3	CASSYRGLAGTDTQYF	TGCGCCAGCAGCTACAGGGGACTAGCGGGCACAGATACGCAGTATTTT
NA	NA	TRBV20-1	TRBJ2-7	CSASATYEQYF	TGCAGTGCTAGCGCGACCTACGAGCAGTACTTC
few	NA	TRBV6-1	TRBJ2-3	CATPGPHVRDTQYF	TGTGCCACCCCGGGACCGCATGTCAGGGATACGCAGTATTTT
many	TRBD1	TRBV5-1	TRBJ2-2	CASSLGDRETGELFF	TGCGCCAGCAGCTTGGGAGACAGGGAAACCGGGGAGCTGTTTTTT
many	NA	TRBV5-1	TRBJ1-1	CASSLVGVSTEAFF	TGCGCCAGCAGCTTGGTTGGGGTTAGCACTGAAGCTTTCTTT
many	NA	TRBV29-1	TRBJ1-5	CSVEVGDNQPQHF	TGCAGCGTTGAAGTGGGGGATAATCAGCCCCAGCATTTT
few	TRBD2	TRBV3-1	TRBJ2-1	CASSHQTSAYNEQFF	TGTGCCAGCAGCCATCAGACTAGCGCTTACAATGAGCAGTTCTTC
many	NA	TRBV20-1	TRBJ2-1	CSARRWTGSYNEQFF	TGCAGTGCTAGAAGGTGGACGGGCTCCTACAATGAGCAGTTCTTC
many	TRBD1	TRBV5-1	TRBJ1-6	CASSRTGSNSPLHF	TGCGCCAGCAGCAGGACAGGCAGTAATTCACCCCTCCACTTT
few	NA	TRBV12-3/TRBV12-4	TRBJ2-2	CASSFNRVTGELFF	TGTGCCAGCAGTTTTAACAGGGTCACCGGGGAGCTGTTTTTT
NA	NA	TRBV11-2	TRBJ2-2	CASSVGQLTGELFF	TGTGCCAGCAGCGTCGGACAGCTCACCGGGGAGCTGTTTTTT
many	NA	TRBV6-6	TRBJ2-7	CASSRGGTYEQYF	TGTGCCAGCAGCCGTGGGGGTACCTACGAGCAGTACTTC
many	TRBD2	TRBV7-2	TRBJ2-3	CASSPGWASGGSFTDTQYF	TGTGCCAGCAGCCCCGGGTGGGCTAGCGGGGGGTCCTTCACAGATACGCAGTATTTT
NA	TRBD2	TRBV7-2	TRBJ2-7	CASSFSGSYEQYF	TGTGCCAGCAGCTTTAGCGGGTCCTACGAGCAGTACTTC
few	NA	TRBV4-1	TRBJ1-6	CASSQINAGRSPLHF	TGCGCCAGCAGCCAAATAAATGCCGGGAGATCACCCCTCCACTTT
many	NA	TRBV6-4	TRBJ1-5	CASSEWGSGQPQHF	TGTGCCAGCAGTGAGTGGGGTAGCGGTCAGCCCCAGCATTTT
few	TRBD2	TRBV27	TRBJ2-1	CASSAGLALVEQFF	TGTGCCAGCAGTGCGGGACTAGCCCTAGTTGAGCAGTTCTTC
NA	NA	TRBV21-1	TRBJ1-5	CASSTGEGIGQPQHF	TGTGCCAGCAGTACAGGTGAGGGAATCGGTCAGCCCCAGCATTTT
few	TRBD1	TRBV10-3	TRBJ2-7	CAISRQGYEQYF	TGTGCCATCAGCCGACAGGGCTACGAGCAGTACTTC
NA	NA	TRBV11-2	TRBJ1-6	CASVFGQTLHF	TGTGCCAGCGTGTTCGGACAAACCCTCCACTTT
many	NA	TRBV5-5	TRBJ2-5	CASSLAVLQETQYF	TGTGCCAGCAGCTTAGCGGTTCTTCAAGAGACCCAGTACTTC
few	NA	TRBV19	TRBJ1-2	CASSIDRRHRYTF	TGTGCCAGTAGTATAGATCGGCGGCACCGCTACACCTTC
many	NA	TRBV29-1	TRBJ1-1	CSVGDGEAFF	TGCAGCGTTGGGGACGGCGAAGCTTTCTTT
NA	NA	TRBV10-2	TRBJ2-7	CATRWQGTYEQYF	TGCGCCACCCGGTGGCAGGGGACCTACGAGCAGTACTTC
many	NA	TRBV6-5	TRBJ2-6	CASSYLGDPGANVLTF	TGTGCCAGCAGTTACTTGGGGGACCCTGGGGCCAACGTCCTGACTTTC
NA	NA	TRBV4-3	TRBJ1-1	CASSQEGWGMNTEAFF	TGCGCCAGCAGCCAAGAGGGGTGGGGTATGAACACTGAAGCTTTCTTT
many	NA	TRBV12-3/TRBV12-4	TRBJ1-2	CASTLGGQLSGYTF	TGTGCCAGCACCCTCGGCGGGCAGCTATCTGGCTACACCTTC
many	NA	TRBV4-1	TRBJ2-4	CASSQEWAGAKNIQYF	TGCGCCAGCAGCCAAGAATGGGCCGGGGCCAAAAACATTCAGTACTTC
NA	NA	TRBV5-1	TRBJ2-1	CASSLPLRKGPSQFF	TGCGCCAGCAGCTTGCCTCTTAGGAAGGGACCTTCGCAGTTCTTC
many	NA	TRBV12-3/TRBV12-4	TRBJ2-3	CASNLLSGGMRDTQYF	TGTGCCAGCAACCTCCTCTCAGGGGGGATGAGAGATACGCAGTATTTT
few	TRBD2	TRBV5-1	TRBJ2-5	CASSLASGVQETQYF	TGCGCCAGCAGCTTGGCTAGCGGGGTCCAAGAGACCCAGTACTTC
many	TRBD2	TRBV5-1	TRBJ2-1	CASSTLAGTYNEQFF	TGCGCCAGCAGCACACTAGCGGGGACCTACAATGAGCAGTTCTTC
NA	TRBD2	TRBV4-2	TRBJ2-1	CASSHPGLAGGKVQFF	TGTGCCAGCAGCCATCCCGGACTAGCGGGGGGGAAGGTGCAGTTCTTC
NA	TRBD1	TRBV12-3/TRBV12-4	TRBJ1-6	CASGLVTGDGNSPLHF	TGTGCCAGCGGGTTAGTAACAGGGGATGGAAATTCACCCCTCCACTTT
few	TRBD1	TRBV4-3	TRBJ1-3	CASSQEGQGLSGNTIYF	TGCGCCAGCAGCCAGGAAGGACAGGGCCTCTCGGGAAACACCATATATTTT
many	NA	TRBV19	TRBJ2-6	CASSNTANSGANVLTF	TGTGCCAGTAGTAACACAGCGAACTCTGGGGCCAACGTCCTGACTTTC
few	TRBD2	TRBV6-6	TRBJ2-4	CASRDVRGDIQYF	TGTGCCAGTCGGGACGTTCGGGGGGACATTCAGTACTTC
few	NA	TRBV5-1	TRBJ2-1	CASSLGTESYNEQFF	TGCGCCAGCAGCTTGGGGACAGAGTCCTACAATGAGCAGTTCTTC
few	NA	TRBV7-8	TRBJ1-5	CASSSHYQPQHF	TGTGCCAGCAGCTCACATTACCAGCCCCAGCATTTT
few	TRBD1	TRBV30	TRBJ2-7	CAWSVGRGLLYEQYF	TGTGCCTGGAGTGTAGGCAGGGGGCTTTTGTACGAGCAGTACTTC
many	NA	TRBV28	TRBJ2-7	CASSLLILAYEQYF	TGTGCCAGCAGTTTGCTGATCTTGGCCTACGAGCAGTACTTC
many	TRBD1	TRBV9	TRBJ2-7	CASSVEGQGREQYF	TGTGCCAGCAGCGTAGAGGGACAGGGACGCGAGCAGTACTTC